This T cell receptor beta chain was recovered during a study of CD8 T cells in ankylosing spondylitis (dated by TCRdb to about 2017). Concerning the study at large: T cell receptor beta repertoires were profiled in healthy donors and ankylosing spondylitis patients so that disease-linked TCR variants could be found. The whole study cohort included over a hundred healthy donors and roughly 24 ankylosing spondylitis patients. Samples of peripheral blood were taken, and for ankylosing spondylitis patients, synovial fluid was collected as well.

Broad study findings and their caveats: Significant enrichment of the disease-linked clones was reported in matched synovial fluid samples from ankylosing spondylitis patients. A TCR beta motif made up of several highly homologous amino acid variants appeared to be characteristic of blood from ankylosing spondylitis patients. In peripheral blood, the disease-linked clones were found at relatively low frequencies and had a CD8+ phenotype. Some motif variants were previously reported in synovial fluid and blood of reactive arthritis patients, suggesting common disease-initiation mechanisms.

Sequencing was carried out with an Illumina HiSeq 2500. Quantitative 5'-RACE with molecular barcodes was used to prepare TCR beta libraries. Processing in the source paper ran as follows. A new computational method based on a probabilistic model of VDJ rearrangement was used to identify disease-linked TCR variants. The raw public reads went through TCRdb reprocessing: fastp at Q25, MiXCR clone calling, in-frame beta chains kept. Rows are combined by CDR3 protein, so each entry shows the most common genes and DNA. TCRdb, not the authors, supplied the V and J calls. This sample has 330,000 or so distinct CDR3 sequences in its table, and less than 10% of those were observed once. The ten most abundant clones make up 14% to 15% of the sample. This clonotype was seen at least ten times. Its antigen is not yet known. One base away there is no much larger clone; base qualities are not given. Reading the germline V gene (reference sequence) gives CDR1 LNHNV and CDR2 YYDKDF. The CDR3 holds 15 amino acids from the cysteine to the phenylalanine. Here the CDR3 DNA is all that survives: 45 bases in frame from base 1. V sheds 0 bases and J sheds 2 bases, leaving 10 bases between their ends.

Sequencing was performed on blood, either unsorted or a sorted T cell fraction (not recorded which). This TCR came from a male donor with ankylosing spondylitis. The chain links TRBV15 with TRBJ1-2, with an unclear D gene assignment. The DNA sequence reads TGTGCCACCAGCAGAGACCGGACGCGGAACTATGGCTACACCTTC. It translates to CATSRDRTRNYGYTF. With all but the CDR3 taken from the reference TRBV15 and TRBJ1-2 genes, the full variable domain is: DAMVIQNPRYQVTQFGKPVTLSCSQTLNHNVMYWYQQKSSQAPKLLFHYYDKDFNNEADTPDNFQSRRPNTSFCFLDIRSPGLGDTAMYLCATSRDRTRNYGYTFGSGTRLTVV.